This T cell receptor beta chain was sequenced for a study of blood T cell repertoires in COVID-19. This table comes from immunoSEQ multiplex PCR, and its TCRdb copy is limited to in-frame clones, with some not included. The table records over 90,000 clones, more than 75% of them present only once. This clone was seen more than once but under ten times. Germline V CDR1 and CDR2: GTSNPN, SVGIG (reference sequence). Trimming took off 3 bases at V and 9 bases at J, with 11 bases between the two ends. The length of the CDR3 is 11 residues. The rearrangement uses TRBV30 and TRBJ2-5; D is possibly TRBD2 (7 bases). The clonotype comes from a man in his 60s with active or convalescent COVID-19. What was sequenced was peripheral blood. CDR3: CAWRVGGAQYF. CDR3 sequence (DNA): TGTGCCTGGAGGGTAGGGGGGGCCCAGTACTTC. Full variable domain (rest looked up from reference TRBV30 and TRBJ2-5): SQTIHQWPATLVQPVGSPLSLECTVEGTSNPNLYWYRQAAGRGLQLLFYSVGIGQISSEVPQNLSASRPQDRQFILSSKKLLLSDSGFYLCAWRVGGAQYFGPGTRLLVL.